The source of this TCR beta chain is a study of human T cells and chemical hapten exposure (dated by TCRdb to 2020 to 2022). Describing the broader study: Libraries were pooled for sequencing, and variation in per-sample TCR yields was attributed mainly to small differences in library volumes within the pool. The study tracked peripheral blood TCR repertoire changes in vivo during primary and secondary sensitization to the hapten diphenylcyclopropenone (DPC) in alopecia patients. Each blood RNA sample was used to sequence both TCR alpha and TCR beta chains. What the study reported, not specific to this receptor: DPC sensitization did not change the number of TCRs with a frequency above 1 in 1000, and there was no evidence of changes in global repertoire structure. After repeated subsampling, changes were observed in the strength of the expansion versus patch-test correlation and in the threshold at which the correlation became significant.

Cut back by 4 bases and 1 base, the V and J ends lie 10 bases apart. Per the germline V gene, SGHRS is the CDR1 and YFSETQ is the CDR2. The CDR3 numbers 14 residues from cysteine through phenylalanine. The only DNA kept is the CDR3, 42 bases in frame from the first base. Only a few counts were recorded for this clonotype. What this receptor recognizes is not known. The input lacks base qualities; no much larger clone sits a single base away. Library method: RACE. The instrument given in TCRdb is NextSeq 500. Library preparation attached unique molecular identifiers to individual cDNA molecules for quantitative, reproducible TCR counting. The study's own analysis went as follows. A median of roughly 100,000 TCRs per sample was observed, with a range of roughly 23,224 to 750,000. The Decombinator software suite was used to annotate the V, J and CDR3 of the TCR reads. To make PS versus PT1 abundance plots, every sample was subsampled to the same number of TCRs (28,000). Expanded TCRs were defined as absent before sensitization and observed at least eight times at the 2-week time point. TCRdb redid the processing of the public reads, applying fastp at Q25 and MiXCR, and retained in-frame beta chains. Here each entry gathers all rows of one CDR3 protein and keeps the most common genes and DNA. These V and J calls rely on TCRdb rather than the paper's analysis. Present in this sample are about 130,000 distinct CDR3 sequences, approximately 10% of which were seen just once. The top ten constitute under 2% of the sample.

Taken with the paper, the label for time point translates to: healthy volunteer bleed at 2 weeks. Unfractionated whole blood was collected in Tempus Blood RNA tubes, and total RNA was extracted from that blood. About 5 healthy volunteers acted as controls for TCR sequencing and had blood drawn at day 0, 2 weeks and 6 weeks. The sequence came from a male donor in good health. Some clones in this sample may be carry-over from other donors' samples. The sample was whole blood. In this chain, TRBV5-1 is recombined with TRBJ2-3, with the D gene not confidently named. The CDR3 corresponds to CASSPLGRTDTQYF. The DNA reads TGCGCCAGCAGCCCCCTTGGGCGCACAGATACGCAGTATTTT. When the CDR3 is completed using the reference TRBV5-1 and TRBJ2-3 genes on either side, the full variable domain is KAGVTQTPRYLIKTRGQQVTLSCSPISGHRSVSWYQQTPGQGLQFLFEYFSETQRNKGNFPGRFSGRQFSNSRSEMNVSTLELGDSALYLCASSPLGRTDTQYFGPGTRLTVL.